This T cell receptor beta chain is drawn from a study of cytomegalovirus exposure and HLA in healthy donors. This CDR3 region has 14 residues. Looked up from germline, CDR1 is SGDLS and CDR2 is YYNGEE. V was pared by 4 bases and J by 1 base, with 4 bases of the junction left unmatched. General study results and limits: The study had only CMV serostatus as immune exposure information. Relative to equally common others, HLA-associated TCR beta chains showed greater clonal expansion in a later analysis.

Remarks on this clone: Its specificity is not known.

The PCR was carried out with 60 Vbeta primers and 13 Jbeta primers. Using immunoSEQ multiplex PCR, the repertoire was profiled, and TCRdb retains in-frame clones only, with some absent. The sample yields about 130,000 clones, approximately 83% seen once. This receptor was obtained from a girl aged 2 to 10 in good health and CMV-seronegative. This chain joins TRBV9 and TRBJ2-7; 8 bases fit TRBD1. The specimen was PBMCs. As DNA, the CDR3 is TGTGCCAGCAGCTTCGGACAGGGTTCCTACGAGCAGTACTTC. Protein sequence: CASSFGQGSYEQYF.